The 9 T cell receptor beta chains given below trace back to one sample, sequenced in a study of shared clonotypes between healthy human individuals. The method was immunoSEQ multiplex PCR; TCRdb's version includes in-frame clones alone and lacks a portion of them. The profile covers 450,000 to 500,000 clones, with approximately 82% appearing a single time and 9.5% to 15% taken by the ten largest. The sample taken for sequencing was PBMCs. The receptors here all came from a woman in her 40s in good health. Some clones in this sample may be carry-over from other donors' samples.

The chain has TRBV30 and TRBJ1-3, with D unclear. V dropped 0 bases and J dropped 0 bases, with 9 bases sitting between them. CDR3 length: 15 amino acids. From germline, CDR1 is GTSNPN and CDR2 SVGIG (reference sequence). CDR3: CAWSVLGSSGNTIYF. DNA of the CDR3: TGTGCCTGGAGTGTCCTGGGGAGCTCTGGAAACACCATATATTTT.

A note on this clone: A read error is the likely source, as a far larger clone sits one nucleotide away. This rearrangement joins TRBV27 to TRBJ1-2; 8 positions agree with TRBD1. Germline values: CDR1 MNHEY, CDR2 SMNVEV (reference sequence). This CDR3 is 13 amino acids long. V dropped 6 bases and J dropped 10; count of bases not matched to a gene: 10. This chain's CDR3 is CASRQGVGRDYTF. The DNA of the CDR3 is TGTGCCAGCAGACAGGGGGTCGGGCGTGACTACACCTTC.

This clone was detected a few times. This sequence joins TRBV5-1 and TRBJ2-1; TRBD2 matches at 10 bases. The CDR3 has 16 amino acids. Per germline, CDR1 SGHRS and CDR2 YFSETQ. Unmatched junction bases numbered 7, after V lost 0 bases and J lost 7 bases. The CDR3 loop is CASSLEVAGGKNEQFF. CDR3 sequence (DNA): TGCGCCAGCAGCTTGGAGGTAGCGGGAGGAAAAAATGAGCAGTTCTTC. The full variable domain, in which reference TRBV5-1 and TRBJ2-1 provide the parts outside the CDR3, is KAGVTQTPRYLIKTRGQQVTLSCSPISGHRSVSWYQQTPGQGLQFLFEYFSETQRNKGNFPGRFSGRQFSNSRSEMNVSTLELGDSALYLCASSLEVAGGKNEQFFGPGTRLTVL.

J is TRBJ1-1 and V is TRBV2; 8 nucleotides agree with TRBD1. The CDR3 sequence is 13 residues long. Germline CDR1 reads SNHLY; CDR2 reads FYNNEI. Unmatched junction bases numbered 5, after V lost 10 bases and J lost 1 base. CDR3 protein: CATSGQGNTEAFF. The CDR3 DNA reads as TGTGCCACCTCTGGACAGGGGAACACTGAAGCTTTCTTT.

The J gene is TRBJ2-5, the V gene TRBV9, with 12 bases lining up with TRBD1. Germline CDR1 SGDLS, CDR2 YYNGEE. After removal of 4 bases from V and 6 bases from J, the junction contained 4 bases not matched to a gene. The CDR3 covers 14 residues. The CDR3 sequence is CASSLGQGAQTQYF. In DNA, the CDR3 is TGTGCCAGCAGCCTGGGACAGGGGGCCCAGACCCAGTACTTC.

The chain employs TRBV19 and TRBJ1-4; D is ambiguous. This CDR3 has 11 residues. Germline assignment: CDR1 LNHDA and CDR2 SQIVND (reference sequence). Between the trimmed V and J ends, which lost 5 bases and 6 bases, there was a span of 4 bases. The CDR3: CASSEDEKLFF. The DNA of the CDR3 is TGTGCCAGTAGTGAGGATGAAAAACTGTTTTTT.

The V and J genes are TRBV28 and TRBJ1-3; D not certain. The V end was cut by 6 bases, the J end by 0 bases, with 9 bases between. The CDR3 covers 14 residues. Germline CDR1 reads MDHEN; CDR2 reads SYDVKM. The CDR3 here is CASRDLHSGNTIYF. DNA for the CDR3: TGTGCCAGCAGGGACCTGCACTCTGGAAACACCATATATTTT.

The DNA for the CDR3 is TGCGCCAGCAGCTTGTTTGATAATGAGCAGTTCTTC. Its protein is CASSLFDNEQFF. The V and J genes are TRBV5-1 and TRBJ2-1, with D unresolved. Trimming stripped 1 base from V and 7 bases from J, with 6 bases between. The CDR3 consists of 12 residues. Germline CDR1 SGHRS, CDR2 YFSETQ.

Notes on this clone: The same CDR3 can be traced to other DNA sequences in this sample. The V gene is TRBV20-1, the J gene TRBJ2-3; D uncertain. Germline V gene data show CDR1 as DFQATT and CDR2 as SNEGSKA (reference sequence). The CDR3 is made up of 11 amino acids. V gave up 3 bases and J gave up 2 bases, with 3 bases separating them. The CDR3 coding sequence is TGCAGTGCTAGTCTCACAGATACGCAGTATTTT. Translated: CSASLTDTQYF.